This is a list of T cell receptor beta chains from one sample in a study of T cells in Graves' hyperthyroidism and ophthalmopathy. TCRdb redid the calling of the multiplex PCR reads with MiXCR, one entry per CDR3 protein. The sample yields approximately 95,000 distinct CDR3 sequences, around 42% seen once. Input material: peripheral blood or thyroid tissue (not recorded which). These receptor sequences come from a woman in her thirties with Graves' hyperthyroidism. The CDR3 runs from the conserved cysteine through the conserved F or W. Fields, in order: CDR3 length, clone size, J gene, D gene, V gene, CDR3 protein, CDR3 DNA. D genes are given only for firm matches. Expanded clones get a size class; other rows say once, few or many, or leave the size out.

13 | many | TRBJ2-5 | NA | TRBV20-1 | CSASYPSVETQYF | TGCAGTGCTAGTTATCCTAGCGTCGAGACCCAGTACTTC
14 | many | TRBJ2-2 | NA | TRBV5-5 | CASSLFTVPGELFF | TGTGCCAGCAGCTTGTTTACAGTCCCCGGGGAGCTGTTTTTT
14 | once | TRBJ1-2 | TRBD1 | TRBV7-3 | CASSRRGQGYGYTF | TGTGCCAGCAGCCGCCGGGGACAGGGGTATGGCTACACCTTC
14 | many | TRBJ2-7 | NA | TRBV12-3/TRBV12-4 | CASSLAGGTREQYF | TGTGCCAGCAGTTTAGCAGGGGGGACACGCGAGCAGTACTTC
14 | NA | TRBJ2-1 | NA | TRBV6-5 | CASSGTSSYNEQFF | TGTGCCAGCTCCGGGACCAGCTCCTACAATGAGCAGTTCTTC
14 | many | TRBJ1-1 | NA | TRBV5-1 | CASSPGIWDTEAFF | TGCGCCAGCAGTCCAGGGATTTGGGACACTGAAGCTTTCTTT
14 | many | TRBJ1-4 | NA | TRBV18 | CASSLGGGQEKLFF | TGTGCCAGCTCACTCGGCGGGGGGCAAGAAAAACTGTTTTTT
17 | NA | TRBJ2-5 | NA | TRBV29-1 | CSVGGAGSPAYAETQCF | TGCAGCGTTGGGGGCGCGGGATCGCCGGCATACGCAGAGACCCAGTGCTTC
13 | NA | TRBJ2-7 | NA | TRBV15 | CATSSSGSYEQYF | TGTGCCACCAGCAGTTCAGGCTCCTACGAGCAGTACTTC
13 | NA | TRBJ1-5 | TRBD1 | TRBV30 | CAWSVQGNQPQHF | TGTGCCTGGAGTGTACAGGGGAATCAGCCCCAGCATTTT
15 | NA | TRBJ1-3 | TRBD1 | TRBV13 | CASSVGTEYGYTIYF | TGTGCCAGCAGCGTCGGGACAGAATATGGCTACACCATATATTTT
16 | many | TRBJ2-5 | TRBD1 | TRBV6-6 | CASRTGQGAHSETQYF | TGTGCCAGCAGAACGGGACAGGGGGCCCATTCAGAGACCCAGTACTTC
15 | many | TRBJ2-3 | NA | TRBV2 | CASCPGRGGTGTQYF | TGTGCCAGCTGTCCGGGAAGGGGCGGTACGGGTACGCAGTATTTT
14 | medium-sized | TRBJ2-7 | NA | TRBV19 | CASSPRAGRNEQYF | TGTGCCAGTAGTCCAAGAGCCGGGCGGAACGAGCAGTACTTC
18 | many | TRBJ2-6 | NA | TRBV7-9 | CASSLYQRRSSGANVLTF | TGTGCCAGCAGCTTATATCAGCGACGTAGCTCTGGGGCCAACGTCCTGACTTTC
13 | many | TRBJ2-7 | NA | TRBV3-1 | CASSPGGIYEQYF | TGTGCCAGCAGCCCCGGGGGTATATACGAGCAGTACTTC
17 | many | TRBJ1-6 | NA | TRBV10-3 | CAISSTGGVFYNSPLHF | TGTGCCATCAGTTCCACCGGCGGAGTCTTTTATAATTCACCCCTCCACTTT
13 | many | TRBJ1-2 | NA | TRBV28 | CASSLRDTYGYTF | TGTGCCAGCAGTTTGCGGGACACCTATGGCTACACCTTC
12 | medium-sized | TRBJ2-7 | NA | TRBV12-3/TRBV12-4 | CASSLAGPEQYF | TGTGCCAGCAGTTTAGCAGGGCCCGAGCAGTACTTC
17 | NA | TRBJ1-5 | NA | TRBV15 | CATSRGAGAGGNQPQHF | TGTGCCACCAGCAGAGGAGCGGGAGCCGGGGGCAATCAGCCCCAGCATTTT
16 | NA | TRBJ2-2 | TRBD1 | TRBV7-2 | CASSLVGAGGTGELFF | TGTGCCAGCAGCTTAGTTGGAGCAGGGGGCACCGGGGAGCTGTTTTTT
13 | many | TRBJ2-7 | NA | TRBV7-9 | CASTPPGPYEQYF | TGTGCCAGCACCCCCCCAGGGCCCTACGAGCAGTACTTC
15 | NA | TRBJ1-4 | NA | TRBV20-1 | CSAREIFAANGKLFF | TGCAGTGCTAGGGAAATATTTGCAGCTAATGGAAAACTGTTTTTT
14 | few | TRBJ2-7 | NA | TRBV28 | CASSLGAVSYEQYF | TGTGCCAGCAGTTTGGGTGCGGTCTCCTACGAGCAGTACTTC
13 | NA | TRBJ1-1 | NA | TRBV24-1 | CATSLGGHTEAFF | TGTGCCACCAGCCTAGGGGGGCACACTGAAGCTTTCTTT
13 | NA | TRBJ2-5 | NA | TRBV20-1 | CSASAGRQGTQYF | TGCAGTGCTAGCGCGGGAAGGCAAGGGACCCAGTACTTC
13 | NA | TRBJ1-2 | NA | TRBV2 | CASSEPGNYGYTF | TGTGCCAGCAGTGAACCCGGGAACTATGGCTACACCTTC
14 | NA | TRBJ1-2 | NA | TRBV5-1 | CATSLGPGGLGYTF | TGCGCCACCAGCCTTGGGCCAGGAGGTCTCGGCTACACCTTC
16 | NA | TRBJ2-5 | TRBD1 | TRBV20-1 | CSARFATGGSGETQYF | TGCAGTGCTAGATTTGCTACAGGGGGATCGGGAGAGACCCAGTACTTC
15 | once | TRBJ1-4 | TRBD1 | TRBV2 | CASSATGQGSEKLFF | TGTGCCAGCAGTGCTACGGGACAGGGGAGTGAAAAACTGTTTTTT
13 | many | TRBJ2-7 | TRBD2 | TRBV19 | CASSARTRHEQYF | TGTGCCAGTAGTGCCAGGACTAGACACGAGCAGTACTTC
15 | many | TRBJ2-3 | TRBD2 | TRBV20-1 | CSARTSGTSTDTQYF | TGCAGTGCTAGGACTAGCGGTACTAGCACAGATACGCAGTATTTT
15 | few | TRBJ1-6 | NA | TRBV27 | CASKVSGIENSPLHF | TGTGCCAGCAAAGTATCAGGTATCGAGAATTCACCCCTCCACTTT
15 | many | TRBJ2-5 | NA | TRBV7-6 | CASSFAQGNMETQYF | TGTGCCAGCAGCTTTGCCCAGGGGAATATGGAGACCCAGTACTTC
16 | NA | TRBJ1-4 | TRBD1 | TRBV11-2 | CASSPQTGTDTEKLFF | TGTGCCAGCAGCCCACAGACAGGGACGGACACTGAAAAACTGTTTTTT
14 | NA | TRBJ2-7 | TRBD2 | TRBV7-9 | CASSLAGGVDEQYF | TGTGCCAGCAGCTTAGCCGGGGGGGTCGACGAGCAGTACTTC
15 | many | TRBJ1-2 | NA | TRBV3-1 | CASSQVGGALYGYTF | TGTGCCAGCAGCCAAGTGGGGGGGGCTCTCTATGGCTACACCTTC
16 | NA | TRBJ2-7 | NA | TRBV7-8 | CASSFPRDKHTCEQYF | TGTGCCAGCAGTTTTCCCCGGGACAAGCATACCTGCGAGCAGTACTTC
17 | many | TRBJ1-2 | NA | TRBV6-5 | CASSYSFGRTDSDGYTF | TGTGCCAGCAGTTACTCGTTCGGAAGGACGGATTCCGACGGCTACACCTTC
15 | NA | TRBJ1-1 | NA | TRBV2 | CASSLFATRNTEAFF | TGTGCCAGCAGTTTGTTTGCGACTCGGAACACTGAAGCTTTCTTT
17 | many | TRBJ1-5 | NA | TRBV28 | CASRTSWTASSNQPQHF | TGTGCCAGCAGAACCTCCTGGACAGCCTCTAGCAATCAGCCCCAGCATTTT
13 | few | TRBJ2-7 | NA | TRBV29-1 | CSVREAATYEQYF | TGCAGCGTGCGCGAGGCGGCTACCTACGAGCAGTACTTC
15 | once | TRBJ1-2 | TRBD1 | TRBV7-3 | CASGALQGGLNGYTF | TGTGCCAGCGGCGCCCTACAGGGGGGCCTAAATGGCTACACCTTC
16 | few | TRBJ2-3 | NA | TRBV14 | CASSPRGADGRDTQYF | TGTGCCAGCAGCCCGAGGGGGGCAGACGGGAGAGATACGCAGTATTTT
14 | few | TRBJ2-7 | TRBD2 | TRBV20-1 | CSASPGTSGREQYF | TGCAGTGCTAGTCCCGGGACTAGTGGTCGCGAGCAGTACTTC
14 | medium-sized | TRBJ2-5 | NA | TRBV7-9 | CASSLSIVTETQYF | TGTGCCAGCAGCTTATCGATCGTCACAGAGACCCAGTACTTC
17 | NA | TRBJ2-5 | TRBD1 | TRBV5-1 | CTSSSGTQGLFQETQYF | TGTACCAGCAGCTCGGGGACACAGGGGCTATTCCAAGAGACCCAGTACTTC
14 | NA | TRBJ1-1 | NA | TRBV7-9 | CASSSARGNTEAFF | TGTGCCAGCAGCTCTGCGAGGGGGAACACTGAAGCTTTCTTT
14 | few | TRBJ1-5 | NA | TRBV10-2 | CASSERGGDQPQHF | TGCGCCAGCAGTGAGCGAGGGGGGGATCAGCCCCAGCATTTT
16 | many | TRBJ2-3 | TRBD2 | TRBV20-1 | CSARDQVAGGRDTQYF | TGCAGTGCTAGAGATCAAGTAGCGGGAGGGCGAGATACGCAGTATTTT
14 | few | TRBJ1-1 | TRBD1 | TRBV28 | CASTHGQGDTEAFF | TGTGCCAGCACCCACGGGCAGGGGGACACTGAAGCTTTCTTT
12 | many | TRBJ2-2 | NA | TRBV9 | CASSSNTGELFF | TGTGCCAGCAGCTCCAACACCGGGGAGCTGTTTTTT
17 | NA | TRBJ2-3 | TRBD2 | TRBV9 | CASSQDRAGEGTDTQYF | TGTGCCAGCAGCCAAGATAGGGCGGGAGAGGGGACAGATACGCAGTATTTT
12 | NA | TRBJ1-1 | TRBD1 | TRBV5-5 | CASSLTGGSAFF | TGTGCCAGCAGTCTGACAGGGGGCTCAGCTTTCTTT
14 | many | TRBJ2-7 | NA | TRBV7-9 | CASSLGQALYEQYF | TGTGCCAGCAGCTTAGGACAGGCCCTCTACGAGCAGTACTTC
13 | many | TRBJ2-2 | NA | TRBV20-1 | CSARPLITGELFF | TGCAGTGCCCGGCCCTTAATTACCGGGGAGCTGTTTTTT
16 | NA | TRBJ2-7 | TRBD2 | TRBV5-1 | CASSATSGRAFYEQYF | TGCGCCAGCAGCGCCACTAGCGGGAGGGCCTTCTACGAGCAGTACTTC
14 | many | TRBJ2-3 | NA | TRBV5-1 | CASSTATSTDTQYF | TGCGCCAGCAGTACAGCTACTAGCACAGATACGCAGTATTTT
13 | once | TRBJ1-1 | TRBD1 | TRBV10-3 | CAISDDRGAEAFF | TGTGCCATCAGTGACGACAGGGGGGCTGAAGCTTTCTTT
15 | many | TRBJ1-4 | TRBD1 | TRBV4-2 | CASSGRTGMNEKLFF | TGTGCCAGCAGCGGGAGGACAGGGATGAATGAAAAACTGTTTTTT